These T cell receptor beta chains were read from a single sample in a study of T cells after yellow fever vaccination. TCRdb redid the calling of the 5' RACE reads with MiXCR, one entry per CDR3 protein. The sample holds some 320,000 distinct CDR3 sequences, 4.1% seen once. The source material was PBMCs, sampled 5 days after the yellow fever booster vaccination. These receptors were obtained from a man between 18 and 35 years old who received the YFV17D yellow fever vaccine. Both conserved end residues are part of each CDR3. A D gene is named only where the DNA matches it firmly. Clone size is shown for a subset of rows, as once, few, many or a class of expanded clone.

j_gene: TRBJ2-1
d_gene: .
v_gene: TRBV7-3
abundance: many
CDR3aa: CASSQGSSANEQFF
CDR3nt: TGTGCCAGCAGCCAGGGTAGTAGTGCGAATGAGCAGTTCTTC

j_gene: TRBJ1-1
d_gene: TRBD1
v_gene: TRBV3-1
abundance: .
CDR3aa: CASSQEPGGSAFF
CDR3nt: TGTGCCAGCAGCCAAGAACCAGGGGGGTCAGCTTTCTTT

j_gene: TRBJ2-7
d_gene: .
v_gene: TRBV9
abundance: .
CDR3aa: CASSVVITAPPYEQYF
CDR3nt: TGTGCCAGCAGCGTAGTAATAACAGCACCCCCCTACGAGCAGTACTTC

j_gene: TRBJ2-5
d_gene: TRBD2
v_gene: TRBV3-1
abundance: few
CDR3aa: CASSHGLAGTQYF
CDR3nt: TGTGCCAGCAGTCACGGACTAGCGGGGACCCAGTACTTC

j_gene: TRBJ2-3
d_gene: TRBD2
v_gene: TRBV7-8
abundance: few
CDR3aa: CASSLNGLADTDTQYF
CDR3nt: TGTGCCAGCAGCCTAAACGGACTAGCGGACACAGATACGCAGTATTTT

j_gene: TRBJ2-5
d_gene: TRBD2
v_gene: TRBV25-1
abundance: .
CDR3aa: CASSSAGGPLETQYF
CDR3nt: TGTGCCAGCAGTTCAGCGGGGGGCCCTCTGGAGACCCAGTACTTC

j_gene: TRBJ2-1
d_gene: .
v_gene: TRBV5-5
abundance: few
CDR3aa: CASSFPGTFSYNEQFF
CDR3nt: TGTGCCAGCAGCTTTCCTGGGACGTTCTCCTACAATGAGCAGTTCTTC

j_gene: TRBJ1-1
d_gene: .
v_gene: TRBV28
abundance: many
CDR3aa: CASILLDSSTEAFF
CDR3nt: TGTGCCAGCATACTCCTTGACAGCAGCACTGAAGCTTTCTTT

j_gene: TRBJ2-5
d_gene: TRBD1
v_gene: TRBV12-3/TRBV12-4
abundance: many
CDR3aa: CASSPGDRARQTQYF
CDR3nt: TGTGCCAGCAGTCCCGGGGACAGGGCCCGCCAGACCCAGTACTTC

j_gene: TRBJ2-1
d_gene: TRBD2
v_gene: TRBV20-1
abundance: .
CDR3aa: CSARGRSGGFNEQFF
CDR3nt: TGCAGTGCTAGAGGGCGCAGCGGGGGGTTCAATGAGCAGTTCTTC

j_gene: TRBJ2-1
d_gene: .
v_gene: TRBV12-3/TRBV12-4
abundance: .
CDR3aa: CASSPRGYASSYNEQFF
CDR3nt: TGTGCCAGCAGTCCCCGGGGATACGCGAGCTCCTACAATGAGCAGTTCTTC

j_gene: TRBJ2-7
d_gene: TRBD1
v_gene: TRBV5-1
abundance: many
CDR3aa: CASSLAQGARLSYEQYF
CDR3nt: TGCGCCAGCAGCTTGGCCCAGGGGGCGAGACTCTCCTACGAGCAGTACTTC

j_gene: TRBJ2-7
d_gene: TRBD2
v_gene: TRBV4-3
abundance: many
CDR3aa: CASSQVGGGAIYEQYF
CDR3nt: TGCGCCAGCAGCCAAGTCGGCGGGGGGGCAATCTACGAGCAGTACTTC

j_gene: TRBJ2-1
d_gene: TRBD2
v_gene: TRBV6-2/TRBV6-3
abundance: many
CDR3aa: CASRGDPGRYYNEQFF
CDR3nt: TGTGCCAGCCGGGGGGACCCGGGACGATATTACAATGAGCAGTTCTTC

j_gene: TRBJ1-1
d_gene: .
v_gene: TRBV4-1
abundance: many
CDR3aa: CASSHRLGGENTEAFF
CDR3nt: TGCGCCAGCAGCCACCGGTTGGGGGGTGAGAACACTGAAGCTTTCTTT

j_gene: TRBJ1-1
d_gene: .
v_gene: TRBV10-2
abundance: many
CDR3aa: CASGRNTEAFF
CDR3nt: TGCGCCAGCGGGCGAAACACTGAAGCTTTCTTT

j_gene: TRBJ2-6
d_gene: .
v_gene: TRBV28
abundance: .
CDR3aa: CASRAGSSGANVLTF
CDR3nt: TGTGCCAGCAGGGCCGGGAGCTCTGGGGCCAACGTCCTGACTTTC

j_gene: TRBJ2-4
d_gene: .
v_gene: TRBV5-1
abundance: .
CDR3aa: CASSLVRQGEGWNIQYF
CDR3nt: TGCGCCAGCAGCTTGGTTCGCCAGGGAGAGGGATGGAACATTCAGTACTTC

j_gene: TRBJ2-7
d_gene: TRBD1
v_gene: TRBV19
abundance: few
CDR3aa: CATSTGVYEQYF
CDR3nt: TGTGCCACCTCAACAGGGGTGTACGAGCAGTACTTC

j_gene: TRBJ2-3
d_gene: TRBD2
v_gene: TRBV5-1
abundance: .
CDR3aa: CASSLAGTSGTDTQYF
CDR3nt: TGCGCCAGCAGCTTGGCCGGGACTAGCGGCACAGATACGCAGTATTTT

j_gene: TRBJ2-7
d_gene: .
v_gene: TRBV6-5
abundance: .
CDR3aa: CASSNSGHSYEQYF
CDR3nt: TGTGCCAGCAGCAACTCGGGGCACTCCTACGAGCAGTACTTC

j_gene: TRBJ2-4
d_gene: TRBD2
v_gene: TRBV10-3
abundance: .
CDR3aa: CAISEEKLAGGPDKNIQYF
CDR3nt: TGTGCCATCAGTGAGGAGAAACTAGCGGGGGGGCCGGACAAAAACATTCAGTACTTC

j_gene: TRBJ1-5
d_gene: .
v_gene: TRBV2
abundance: .
CDR3aa: CASRQGEGSNQPQHF
CDR3nt: TGTGCCAGCAGACAGGGAGAAGGTAGCAATCAGCCCCAGCATTTT

j_gene: TRBJ2-1
d_gene: .
v_gene: TRBV7-2
abundance: many
CDR3aa: CASSLALVSEQFF
CDR3nt: TGTGCCAGCAGCTTAGCTCTTGTCAGCGAGCAGTTCTTC

j_gene: TRBJ2-5
d_gene: .
v_gene: TRBV5-1
abundance: many
CDR3aa: CASSLNSGETQYF
CDR3nt: TGCGCCAGCAGCTTGAATAGCGGAGAGACCCAGTACTTC

j_gene: TRBJ1-1
d_gene: .
v_gene: TRBV5-1
abundance: .
CDR3aa: CASSLPARNTEAFF
CDR3nt: TGCGCCAGCAGCTTACCAGCCCGGAACACTGAAGCTTTCTTT

j_gene: TRBJ2-5
d_gene: TRBD1
v_gene: TRBV7-9
abundance: many
CDR3aa: CASSLTGGVETQYF
CDR3nt: TGTGCCAGCAGCTTGACAGGGGGCGTGGAGACCCAGTACTTC

j_gene: TRBJ2-3
d_gene: TRBD2
v_gene: TRBV5-6
abundance: few
CDR3aa: CASSLAISGGASQYF
CDR3nt: TGTGCCAGCAGCTTGGCCATTAGCGGGGGGGCGTCGCAGTATTTT

j_gene: TRBJ2-3
d_gene: .
v_gene: TRBV6-5
abundance: many
CDR3aa: CAGPLQEDTQYF
CDR3nt: TGTGCCGGCCCTTTGCAGGAAGATACGCAGTATTTT

j_gene: TRBJ2-5
d_gene: .
v_gene: TRBV18
abundance: .
CDR3aa: CASSPVREETQYF
CDR3nt: TGTGCCAGCTCACCAGTCAGGGAAGAGACCCAGTACTTC

j_gene: TRBJ2-1
d_gene: TRBD2
v_gene: TRBV6-4
abundance: .
CDR3aa: CASSDSTGGRLGEQFF
CDR3nt: TGTGCCAGCAGTGACTCGACGGGGGGGCGGCTTGGTGAGCAGTTCTTC

j_gene: TRBJ1-1
d_gene: .
v_gene: TRBV5-1
abundance: many
CDR3aa: CASNNRAGMNTEAFF
CDR3nt: TGCGCCAGCAACAACAGGGCCGGGATGAACACTGAAGCTTTCTTT

j_gene: TRBJ1-3
d_gene: TRBD1
v_gene: TRBV4-3
abundance: .
CDR3aa: CASSHTGDGNTIYF
CDR3nt: TGCGCCAGCAGCCACACAGGGGACGGAAACACCATATATTTT

j_gene: TRBJ1-6
d_gene: TRBD1
v_gene: TRBV3-1
abundance: many
CDR3aa: CASSQGTGGSPLHF
CDR3nt: TGTGCCAGCAGCCAGGGGACAGGGGGCTCACCCCTCCACTTT

j_gene: TRBJ1-1
d_gene: .
v_gene: TRBV6-5
abundance: few
CDR3aa: CASSYSLVGDEAFF
CDR3nt: TGTGCCAGCAGTTACTCGTTAGTAGGAGACGAAGCTTTCTTT

j_gene: TRBJ2-5
d_gene: TRBD2
v_gene: TRBV5-1
abundance: many
CDR3aa: CASSPGSSGGYQETQYF
CDR3nt: TGCGCCAGCAGCCCGGGATCTAGCGGGGGGTACCAAGAGACCCAGTACTTC

j_gene: TRBJ2-5
d_gene: .
v_gene: TRBV19
abundance: few
CDR3aa: CASSIAGLQTQYF
CDR3nt: TGTGCCAGTAGTATAGCGGGGCTGCAGACCCAGTACTTC

j_gene: TRBJ2-4
d_gene: .
v_gene: TRBV6-1
abundance: many
CDR3aa: CASSVDPNIQYF
CDR3nt: TGTGCCAGCAGCGTTGACCCTAACATTCAGTACTTC

j_gene: TRBJ1-3
d_gene: .
v_gene: TRBV29-1
abundance: .
CDR3aa: CSGRVQGTGNTIYF
CDR3nt: TGCAGCGGTCGAGTACAGGGAACTGGAAACACCATATATTTT

j_gene: TRBJ2-1
d_gene: TRBD2
v_gene: TRBV20-1
abundance: many
CDR3aa: CSARRRTSGGPHSYNEQFF
CDR3nt: TGCAGTGCTAGACGCAGGACTAGCGGGGGGCCCCACTCCTACAATGAGCAGTTCTTC

j_gene: TRBJ2-3
d_gene: TRBD1
v_gene: TRBV20-1
abundance: many
CDR3aa: CSGQDRRSTDTQYF
CDR3nt: TGCAGTGGGCAGGACAGGAGAAGCACAGATACGCAGTATTTT

j_gene: TRBJ1-3
d_gene: TRBD1
v_gene: TRBV29-1
abundance: .
CDR3aa: CSVLFWDRGLQGNTIYF
CDR3nt: TGCAGCGTTCTATTTTGGGACAGGGGACTGCAAGGAAACACCATATATTTT

j_gene: TRBJ2-3
d_gene: .
v_gene: TRBV2
abundance: .
CDR3aa: CASSDRTGRTDTEYF
CDR3nt: TGTGCCAGCAGTGACCGGACGGGGCGCACAGATACGGAGTATTTT

j_gene: TRBJ1-1
d_gene: .
v_gene: TRBV9
abundance: few
CDR3aa: CASSVVGQTNTEAFF
CDR3nt: TGTGCCAGCAGCGTAGTAGGACAGACAAACACTGAAGCTTTCTTT

j_gene: TRBJ2-1
d_gene: TRBD2
v_gene: TRBV5-1
abundance: many
CDR3aa: CASSLVAGGENEQFF
CDR3nt: TGCGCCAGCAGCTTGGTTGCGGGGGGGGAGAATGAGCAGTTCTTC

j_gene: TRBJ2-1
d_gene: .
v_gene: TRBV20-1
abundance: .
CDR3aa: CSATSSGTGEQFF
CDR3nt: TGCAGTGCTACATCCTCGGGCACGGGTGAGCAGTTCTTC

j_gene: TRBJ2-3
d_gene: TRBD2
v_gene: TRBV10-3
abundance: .
CDR3aa: CAIKDSGGETDTQYF
CDR3nt: TGTGCCATCAAGGATAGCGGGGGGGAGACAGATACGCAGTATTTT

j_gene: TRBJ2-1
d_gene: .
v_gene: TRBV11-3
abundance: .
CDR3aa: CASSGGHSNEQFF
CDR3nt: TGTGCCAGCAGCGGGGGACACAGCAATGAGCAGTTCTTC

j_gene: TRBJ2-3
d_gene: .
v_gene: TRBV14
abundance: .
CDR3aa: CASSQDWTGSQYF
CDR3nt: TGTGCCAGCAGCCAAGATTGGACGGGATCGCAGTATTTT

j_gene: TRBJ2-5
d_gene: TRBD2
v_gene: TRBV7-2
abundance: few
CDR3aa: CASSLTSGGARETQYF
CDR3nt: TGTGCCAGCAGCTTGACTAGCGGGGGGGCCCGGGAGACCCAGTACTTC

j_gene: TRBJ2-3
d_gene: TRBD2
v_gene: TRBV12-3/TRBV12-4
abundance: few
CDR3aa: CASSRKLALSSTDTQYF
CDR3nt: TGTGCCAGCAGCAGAAAACTAGCGCTGTCTAGCACAGATACGCAGTATTTT

j_gene: TRBJ1-2
d_gene: .
v_gene: TRBV5-5
abundance: few
CDR3aa: CASSSYRVNYGYTF
CDR3nt: TGTGCCAGCAGCTCGTACAGGGTTAACTATGGCTACACCTTC

j_gene: TRBJ1-1
d_gene: .
v_gene: TRBV12-3/TRBV12-4
abundance: few
CDR3aa: CASTLRGGAEAFF
CDR3nt: TGTGCCAGCACCCTCCGGGGAGGGGCTGAAGCTTTCTTT

j_gene: TRBJ1-5
d_gene: TRBD1
v_gene: TRBV6-6
abundance: .
CDR3aa: CASKGQGDYSNQPQHF
CDR3nt: TGTGCCAGCAAAGGACAGGGCGACTATAGCAATCAGCCCCAGCATTTT

j_gene: TRBJ1-5
d_gene: .
v_gene: TRBV20-1
abundance: many
CDR3aa: CSATALDSLNQPQHF
CDR3nt: TGCAGTGCTACCGCCCTGGACAGCCTCAATCAGCCCCAGCATTTT

j_gene: TRBJ1-2
d_gene: .
v_gene: TRBV7-2
abundance: .
CDR3aa: CASSLVPLRGDGYTF
CDR3nt: TGTGCCAGCAGCTTAGTCCCGCTCAGAGGGGATGGCTACACCTTC